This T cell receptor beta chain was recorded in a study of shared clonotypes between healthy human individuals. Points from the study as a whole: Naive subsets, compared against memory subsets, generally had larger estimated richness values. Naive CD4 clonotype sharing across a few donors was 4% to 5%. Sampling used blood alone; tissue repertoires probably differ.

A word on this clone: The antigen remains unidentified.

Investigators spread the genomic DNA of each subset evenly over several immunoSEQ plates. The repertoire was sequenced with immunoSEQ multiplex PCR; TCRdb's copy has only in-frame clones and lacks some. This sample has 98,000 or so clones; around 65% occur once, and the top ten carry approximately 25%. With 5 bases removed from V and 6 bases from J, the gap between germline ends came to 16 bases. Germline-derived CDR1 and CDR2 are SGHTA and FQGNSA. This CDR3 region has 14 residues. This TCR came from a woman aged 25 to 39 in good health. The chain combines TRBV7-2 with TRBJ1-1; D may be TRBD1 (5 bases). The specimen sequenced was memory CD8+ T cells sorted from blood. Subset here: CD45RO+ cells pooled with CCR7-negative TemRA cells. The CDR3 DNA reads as TGTGCCAGCAGCGAAACCGGGACGTTTCCTGAAGCTTTCTTT. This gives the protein CASSETGTFPEAFF.